The 2 T cell receptor beta chains given below trace back to one sample, sequenced in a study of blood T cell repertoires in COVID-19 (TCRdb year 2020). Library preparation employed the immunoSEQ multiplex PCR assay. Held by TCRdb, this immuneACCESS table contains in-frame sequences only and omits some clones. Under half of the omission traces to an unresolved V gene where checked; the cause of the rest is unknown. This sample lists roughly 12,000 clones; 80% to 95% were detected once. In total, the top ten clones hold under 30% of the sample. Sequencing input: peripheral blood. These TCRs come from a woman in her 70s with active COVID-19.

The table lists this clone with a count of one. Here the CDR3 DNA reads TGTGCCAGCAGCACGGGACAGGCTTGGAACACCGGGGAGCTGTTTTTT. This gives the protein CASSTGQAWNTGELFF. The chain combines TRBV5-8 with TRBJ2-2; 8 bases are a match to TRBD1. V shed 4 bases and J 1 base; nucleotides not matched to a gene: 6. This CDR3 has 16 amino acids. Germline lookup yields CDR1 SGHTS and CDR2 YDEGEE.

The chain combines TRBV11-3 with TRBJ2-3; 15 bases align to TRBD2. The J segment lost 3 bases and the V segment lost 5 bases, leaving 3 bases of the junction unmatched. This CDR3 is built from 16 residues. Germline CDR1 reads SGHNT; CDR2 reads YENEEA. The CDR3 sequence is CASSTGLAGGTDTQYF. CDR3 DNA: TGTGCCAGCAGCACGGGACTAGCGGGAGGTACAGATACGCAGTATTTT.